This TCR beta chain was found in a study of OX40 agonist ivuxolimab in advanced cancers. The wider study: The treatment was a fully human IgG2 OX40 agonist, ivuxolimab. From 23 to 79 years was the age range, with a mean of approximately 58 years, and approximately 84% were male. Three partial responders included one hepatocellular carcinoma patient and two cutaneous melanoma patients.

Method: immunoSEQ multiplex PCR; TCRdb's copy keeps in-frame clones and lacks some. The repertoire consists of about 40,000 clones, with about 88% occurring once and the leading ten covering about a sixth. V was clipped by 7 bases and J by 2 bases; unmatched bases: 10. The germline CDR1 and CDR2 sequences are MNHEY and SVGAGI. The CDR3 spans 15 residues. Sequences were derived from CD4+ or CD8+ T cells sorted from blood, sampled in a trial of the OX40 agonist ivuxolimab. The J gene is TRBJ1-2, the V gene TRBV6-5; 7 bases align to TRBD1. This TCR came from an adult with an advanced solid tumor such as melanoma, head and neck, liver or kidney cancer. CDR3 protein: CASILAGQRNYGYTF. Written as DNA, the CDR3 is TGTGCCAGCATCCTGGCGGGACAGAGGAACTATGGCTACACCTTC.